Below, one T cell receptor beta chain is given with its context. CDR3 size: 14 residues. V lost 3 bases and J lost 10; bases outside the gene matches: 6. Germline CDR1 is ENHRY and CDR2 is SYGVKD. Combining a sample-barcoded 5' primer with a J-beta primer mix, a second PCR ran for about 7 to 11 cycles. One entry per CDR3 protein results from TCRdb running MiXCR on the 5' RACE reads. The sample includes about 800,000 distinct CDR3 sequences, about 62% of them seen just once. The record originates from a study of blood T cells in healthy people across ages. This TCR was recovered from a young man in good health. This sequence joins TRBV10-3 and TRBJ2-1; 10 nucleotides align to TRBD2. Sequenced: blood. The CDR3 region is CAISEAGGHGEQFF. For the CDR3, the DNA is TGTGCCATCAGTGAAGCGGGGGGGCACGGCGAGCAGTTCTTC.